This TCR beta chain was captured in a study of cytomegalovirus exposure and HLA in healthy donors. Notes on the study in general: Many donors carried some public TCRs, although rarity characterized most TCR sequences. The authors considered a cluster of highly shared sequence variants likely to be a sequencing artifact.

60 Vbeta and 13 Jbeta primers were used in PCR. TCRdb's table, derived via immunoSEQ multiplex PCR, lists solely in-frame clones and lacks some. The sample includes 150,000 to 200,000 clones, around 80% of them seen just once. Concerning this clone itself: The antigen remains unidentified.

The CDR3 length is 19 residues. J lost 6 bases, V lost 5 bases, and 22 bases had no gene match. Germline V gives CDR1 SEHNR, CDR2 FQNEAQ (reference sequence). Input material: PBMCs. The chain recombines TRBV7-9 with TRBJ2-1; 7 nucleotides line up with TRBD2. The sequence was collected from a man younger than 35 in good health and CMV-seronegative. The CDR3: CASSRTHLSGASVPNEQFF. The CDR3 DNA follows: TGTGCCAGCAGCCGAACCCATCTAAGCGGGGCATCCGTACCCAATGAGCAGTTCTTC.